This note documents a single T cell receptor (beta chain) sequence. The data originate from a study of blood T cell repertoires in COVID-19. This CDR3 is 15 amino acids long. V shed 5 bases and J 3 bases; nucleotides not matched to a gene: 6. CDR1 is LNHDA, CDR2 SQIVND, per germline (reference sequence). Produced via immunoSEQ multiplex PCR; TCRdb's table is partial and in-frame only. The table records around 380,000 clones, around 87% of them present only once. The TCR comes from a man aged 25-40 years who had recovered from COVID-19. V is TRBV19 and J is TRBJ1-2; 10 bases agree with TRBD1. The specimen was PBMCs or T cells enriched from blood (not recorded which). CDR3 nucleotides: TGTGCCAGTAGTGGCTTTGGGACAGGGGACTATGGCTACACCTTC. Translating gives CASSGFGTGDYGYTF. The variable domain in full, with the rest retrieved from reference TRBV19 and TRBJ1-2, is DGGITQSPKYLFRKEGQNVTLSCEQNLNHDAMYWYRQDPGQGLRLIYYSQIVNDFQKGDIAEGYSVSREKKESFPLTVTSAQKNPTAFYLCASSGFGTGDYGYTFGSGTRLTVV.